Below, 17 T cell receptor beta chains from the same sample are listed, as sequenced in a study of blood T cell repertoires in COVID-19. TCRdb keeps only in-frame clones here, not all; method: immunoSEQ multiplex PCR. The profile shows roughly 69,000 clones, around 85% of them singletons. What was sequenced was peripheral blood. The receptors were sampled from a woman aged 45-60 years with acute or convalescent COVID-19.

V is TRBV5-8 and J is TRBJ1-1; D gene unclear. V was trimmed by 8 bases and J by 4 bases, leaving 24 bases between them. Germline V gene lookup returns CDR1 SGHTS and CDR2 YDEGEE. This CDR3 is 16 amino acids long. CDR3 protein: CASPDPPTRRGTEAFF. CDR3 DNA sequence: TGTGCCAGTCCCGACCCCCCCACTCGCCGGGGCACTGAAGCTTTCTTT.

The J gene is TRBJ1-4, the V gene TRBV2; 7 nucleotides align to TRBD1. J gave up 7 bases and V 5 bases, and 10 bases lay outside the gene matches. The CDR3 totals 15 residues. CDR1 and CDR2 from the germline V gene are SNHLY and FYNNEI. DNA of the CDR3: TGTGCCAGCAGTCGACGACAGGGAATTACTGAAAAACTGTTTTTT. Its protein product is CASSRRQGITEKLFF. The whole variable domain, remainder taken from reference TRBV2 and TRBJ1-4, is EPEVTQTPSHQVTQMGQEVILRCVPISNHLYFYWYRQILGQKVEFLVSFYNNEISEKSEIFDDQFSVERPDGSNFTLKIRSTKLEDSAMYFCASSRRQGITEKLFFGSGTQLSVL.

This chain links TRBV11-2 with TRBJ2-2; TRBD2 matches at 7 bases. The germline gives CDR1 SGHAT, CDR2 FQNNGV. The junction had 4 bases not matched to a gene; V was cut back by 3 bases and J by 6 bases. The CDR3 length is 14 residues. This CDR3 reads CASSLGGSPGELFF. The CDR3 DNA reads TGTGCCAGCAGCTTGGGGGGGAGTCCCGGGGAGCTGTTTTTT. Variable domain in full (rest from reference TRBV11-2 and TRBJ2-2): EAGVAQSPRYKIIEKRQSVAFWCNPISGHATLYWYQQILGQGPKLLIQFQNNGVVDDSQLPKDRFSAERLKGVDSTLKIQPAKLEDSAVYLCASSLGGSPGELFFGEGSRLTVL.

The CDR3 spells CASSLGTFSNQPQHF. In DNA, the CDR3 is TGTGCCAGCAGTCTCGGGACATTTAGCAATCAGCCCCAGCATTTT. The chain has TRBV27 and TRBJ1-5; tentatively, D is TRBD1 (6 bases). Trimming took 5 bases from V and 0 from J, leaving 11 bases between them. CDR3 length: 15 residues. The germline V gene encodes CDR1 MNHEY and CDR2 SMNVEV (reference sequence).

V usage is TRBV12-3 or TRBV12-4 and J usage is TRBJ1-2; D is ambiguous. Between the trimmed V and J ends, which lost 8 bases and 6 bases, there was a span of 10 bases. The CDR3 extends over 11 amino acids. The CDR3 DNA reads TGTGCCAGCTCGCGGGCGGATGGCTACACCTTC. Its protein is CASSRADGYTF.

The chain uses TRBV5-1 and TRBJ1-1; D possibly corresponds to TRBD1 (5 bases). The CDR3 contains 14 residues. The V gene lost 2 bases and the J gene lost 6 bases, with 14 bases spanning the gap. Germline assignment: CDR1 SGHRS and CDR2 YFSETQ. The CDR3 protein is CASSFQGGDPEAFF. In nucleotides, the CDR3 is TGCGCCAGCAGCTTCCAGGGAGGAGACCCTGAAGCTTTCTTT.

V usage is TRBV6-6 and J usage is TRBJ1-1; no firm D call. With 0 bases removed from V and 0 bases from J, the gap between germline ends came to 11 bases. Germline CDR1 MNHNY, CDR2 SVGAGI (reference sequence). This CDR3 region has 16 residues. CDR3 loop: CASSYSISPVNTEAFF. CDR3 bases: TGTGCCAGCAGTTACTCGATATCCCCGGTGAACACTGAAGCTTTCTTT.

Only one count was recorded for this clone. The J gene is TRBJ2-5, the V gene TRBV7-9; a weak D match, TRBD1 (6 bases). Germline-derived CDR1 and CDR2 are SEHNR and FQNEAQ (reference sequence). This CDR3 region has 15 residues. V lost 3 bases to trimming and J lost 5 bases, with 16 bases between them. Here the CDR3 DNA reads TGTGCCAGCAGCTTGGTTGGGGTACAGGGTGAGACCCAGTACTTC. This translates into CASSLVGVQGETQYF.

This clone appeared a single time. This chain links TRBV4-1 with TRBJ1-4; D ambiguous. Germline values: CDR1 MGHRA, CDR2 YSYEKL. V dropped 1 base and J dropped 0 bases, with 9 bases sitting between them. The CDR3 runs to 16 residues. CDR3 loop: CASSQGSDATNEKLFF. For the CDR3, the DNA is TGCGCCAGCAGCCAAGGTTCAGATGCAACTAATGAAAAACTGTTTTTT.

The rearrangement links TRBV2 to TRBJ1-5, with D maybe TRBD1 (5 bases). Germline CDR1 reads SNHLY; CDR2 reads FYNNEI. V was trimmed by 3 bases and J by 3 bases, leaving 12 bases between them. The CDR3 extends over 15 amino acids. DNA for the CDR3: TGTGCCAGCAGTGAGGATAGGGGTGACAATCAGCCCCAGCATTTT. The encoded protein is CASSEDRGDNQPQHF.

This CDR3 reads CASSQVGGLGRPLHF. The CDR3 nucleotides are TGTGCCAGCAGCCAAGTAGGGGGTTTAGGAAGACCCCTCCACTTT. The rearrangement links TRBV14 to TRBJ1-6, with D possibly TRBD1 on 6 matching bases. V was shortened by 1 base and J by 12 bases, with 16 bases between the two germline ends. This CDR3 contains 15 residues. Germline V gene sequence: CDR1 SGHDN, CDR2 FVKESK.

The rearrangement links TRBV20-1 to TRBJ2-1; TRBD2 matches 13 bases. The CDR3 length is 15 residues. V dropped 3 bases and J dropped 7; count of bases not matched to a gene: 6. CDR1 is DFQATT and CDR2 is SNEGSKA in the germline V gene (reference sequence). The CDR3 region is CSASRTSGSSNEQFF. The CDR3, as DNA: TGCAGTGCTAGTCGGACTAGCGGGAGTTCGAATGAGCAGTTCTTC.

The chain recombines TRBV5-1 with TRBJ1-3; no firm D call. The CDR3 totals 16 residues. Trimming took off 1 base at V and 0 bases at J, with 11 bases between the two ends. Germline V CDR1 and CDR2: SGHRS, YFSETQ. The CDR3 coding sequence is TGCGCCAGCAGCTTGTCGGCGGTCTTCTCTGGAAACACCATATATTTT. Protein product: CASSLSAVFSGNTIYF.

The chain links TRBV6-5 to TRBJ2-1; 12 nucleotides agree with TRBD1. Germline-derived CDR1 and CDR2 are MNHEY and SVGAGI. The CDR3 totals 15 residues. V gave up 8 bases and J gave up 4 bases; unmatched junction bases: 6. The CDR3 DNA sequence: TGTGCCAGCCATCCGGGACAGGGGGCTTACAATGAGCAGTTCTTC. It is translated as CASHPGQGAYNEQFF.

The J gene is TRBJ1-2, the V gene TRBV2, with 8 bases identical to TRBD1. Unmatched junction bases numbered 3, after V lost 3 bases and J lost 6 bases. From germline, CDR1 is SNHLY and CDR2 FYNNEI. This CDR3 is 13 amino acids long. In DNA form, the CDR3 reads TGTGCCAGCAGTGAGACAGGGGTTGATGGCTACACCTTC. Protein sequence: CASSETGVDGYTF.

The rearrangement links TRBV28 to TRBJ1-2, with TRBD1 identical over 8 bases. Germline lookup yields CDR1 MDHEN and CDR2 SYDVKM. There are 14 residues in the CDR3. The V and J ends lost 7 bases and 2 bases, in that order; junction bases with no gene match: 6. The CDR3 sequence is CASTTGGENYGYTF. The CDR3 DNA follows: TGTGCCAGCACTACAGGGGGAGAAAACTATGGCTACACCTTC.

In regard to this clone: Other DNA sequences from this sample encode an identical CDR3 as well. The chain combines TRBV29-1 with TRBJ2-7; 8 nucleotides match TRBD1. This CDR3 comprises 14 residues. Unmatched junction bases numbered 3, after V lost 1 base and J lost 1 base. Germline-derived CDR1 and CDR2 are SQVTM and ANQGSEA. The CDR3 spells CSVEGTGGSYEQYF. CDR3 in DNA: TGCAGCGTTGAAGGCACAGGGGGTTCCTACGAGCAGTACTTC.